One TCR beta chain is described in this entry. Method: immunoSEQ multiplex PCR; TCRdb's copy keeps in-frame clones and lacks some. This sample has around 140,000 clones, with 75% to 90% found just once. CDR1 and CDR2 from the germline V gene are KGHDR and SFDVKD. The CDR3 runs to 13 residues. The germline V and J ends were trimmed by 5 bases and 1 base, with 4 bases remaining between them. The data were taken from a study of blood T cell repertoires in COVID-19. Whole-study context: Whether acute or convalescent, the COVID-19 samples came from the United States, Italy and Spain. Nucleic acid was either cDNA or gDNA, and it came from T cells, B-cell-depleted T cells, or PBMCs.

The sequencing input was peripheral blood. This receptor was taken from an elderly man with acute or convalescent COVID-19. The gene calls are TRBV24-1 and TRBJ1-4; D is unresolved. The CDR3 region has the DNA TGTGCCACCAGTGGAGGAACTAATGAAAAACTGTTTTTT. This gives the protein CATSGGTNEKLFF.